This TCR beta chain stems from a study of T cell responses to AZD1222 COVID-19 vaccine. Germline V gives CDR1 SGHDN, CDR2 FVKESK. V gave up 2 bases and J gave up 6 bases, with 13 bases separating them. The CDR3 sequence is 15 residues long. Clones were sequenced by immunoSEQ multiplex PCR, and TCRdb holds only the in-frame ones, with some missing. Of 120,000 to 150,000 clones detected, around 83% appear once; the ten largest clones hold 3.5% to 5%. This TCR was sampled from an adult in good health. This specimen consisted of peripheral blood, obtained on day 0 of MenACWY control vaccination. The V gene is TRBV14, the J gene TRBJ2-2; D perhaps matches TRBD2 (6 bases). This CDR3 reads CASSQNQGGAGELFF. For the CDR3, the DNA is TGTGCCAGCAGCCAAAATCAGGGCGGGGCCGGGGAGCTGTTTTTT.